A single T cell receptor (beta chain) is shown here with its context. The antigen remains undetermined. This entry belongs to a study of graft-versus-host responses after intestinal transplantation. Study at large: Grafts that recipients had were multivisceral, liver-intestinal, or isolated intestinal transplants. Following induction with anti-thymocyte globulin, all recipients were given tacrolimus and steroids for three to four years. Study-wide results and caveats: GvH clonotypes were identified within recipient marrow, with a subset emerging first in ileum or blood.

Sequencing used immunoSEQ multiplex PCR; TCRdb keeps in-frame clones, though not all of them. The data hold over 120,000 clones, with 92% observed a single time. Germline V gene data show CDR1 as LNHDA and CDR2 as SQIVND (reference sequence). This CDR3 has 15 amino acids. With V trimmed by 4 bases and J by 3 bases, 6 bases remained unmatched. Sample: unstimulated CD4+ T cells sorted from spleen or lymph node cells, taken before intestinal transplant. The clonotype was recovered from a human donor who received an intestinal transplant. The chain recombines TRBV19 with TRBJ1-2; TRBD1 matches at 9 bases. CDR3: CASSTQGQGDYGYTF. CDR3 nucleotide sequence: TGTGCCAGTAGTACCCAGGGACAGGGAGACTATGGCTACACCTTC.